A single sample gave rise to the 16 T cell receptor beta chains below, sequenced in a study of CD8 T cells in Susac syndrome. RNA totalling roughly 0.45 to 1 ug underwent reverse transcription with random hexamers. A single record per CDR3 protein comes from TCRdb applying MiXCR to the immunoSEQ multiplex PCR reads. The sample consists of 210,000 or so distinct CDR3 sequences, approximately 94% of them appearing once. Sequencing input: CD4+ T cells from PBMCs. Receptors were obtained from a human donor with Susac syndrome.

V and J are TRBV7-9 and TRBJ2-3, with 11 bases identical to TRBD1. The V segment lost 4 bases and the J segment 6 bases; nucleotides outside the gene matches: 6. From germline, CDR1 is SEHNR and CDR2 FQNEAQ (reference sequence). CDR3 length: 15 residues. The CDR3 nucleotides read TGTGCCAGCAGCTCAACCGGACAGGGGGCCGATACGCAGTATTTT. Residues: CASSSTGQGADTQYF.

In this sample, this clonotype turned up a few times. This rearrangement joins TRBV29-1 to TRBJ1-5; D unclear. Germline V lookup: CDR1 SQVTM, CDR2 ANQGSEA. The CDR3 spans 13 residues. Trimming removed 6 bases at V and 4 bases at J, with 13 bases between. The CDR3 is CSVRRSKNQPQHF. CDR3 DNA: TGCAGCGTCCGGAGGTCAAAGAATCAGCCCCAGCATTTT.

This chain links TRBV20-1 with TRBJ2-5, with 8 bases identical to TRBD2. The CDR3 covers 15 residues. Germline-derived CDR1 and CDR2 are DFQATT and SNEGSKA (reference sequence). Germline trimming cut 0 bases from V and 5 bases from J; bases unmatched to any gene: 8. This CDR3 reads CSARETGGVVETQYF. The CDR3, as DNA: TGCAGTGCTAGAGAAACCGGGGGGGTAGTTGAGACCCAGTACTTC.

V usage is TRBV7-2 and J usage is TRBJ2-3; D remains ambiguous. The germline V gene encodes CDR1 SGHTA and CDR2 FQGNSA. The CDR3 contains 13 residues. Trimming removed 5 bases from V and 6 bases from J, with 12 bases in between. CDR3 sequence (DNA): TGTGCCAGCAGCCTCCCGACCAGGGATACGCAGTATTTT. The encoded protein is CASSLPTRDTQYF.

CDR3 nucleotides: TGCAGTGCTAGTCGGGGGACAGGTTGGAACACTGAAGCTTTCTTT. Protein: CSASRGTGWNTEAFF. This chain uses TRBV20-1 with TRBJ1-1, with TRBD1 matching 8 bases. The V gene's germline CDR1 is DFQATT and CDR2 SNEGSKA (reference sequence). This CDR3 spans 15 amino acids. V shed 3 bases, J shed 1 base, and the junction held 7 bases outside the gene matches.

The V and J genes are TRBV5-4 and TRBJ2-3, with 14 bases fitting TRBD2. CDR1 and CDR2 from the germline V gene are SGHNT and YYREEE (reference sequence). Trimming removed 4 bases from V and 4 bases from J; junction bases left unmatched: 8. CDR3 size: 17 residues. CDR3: CASSPLQTSGGADTQYF. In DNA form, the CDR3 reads TGTGCCAGCAGCCCGCTCCAGACTAGCGGGGGGGCAGATACGCAGTATTTT.

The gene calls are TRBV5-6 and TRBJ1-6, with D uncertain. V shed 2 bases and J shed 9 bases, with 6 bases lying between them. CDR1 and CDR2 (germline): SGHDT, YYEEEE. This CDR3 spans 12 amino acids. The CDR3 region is CASSFVGSPLHF. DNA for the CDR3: TGTGCCAGCAGCTTTGTTGGTTCACCCCTCCACTTT.

CDR3 amino acids: CASSGGQGLAKNIQYF. As DNA, the CDR3 is TGTGCCAGCAGCGGGGGACAGGGGCTAGCCAAAAACATTCAGTACTTC. The chain joins TRBV9 to TRBJ2-4; TRBD1 matches at 10 bases. V shed 3 bases and J 0 bases; nucleotides not matched to a gene: 3. The length of the CDR3 is 16 residues. CDR1 is SGDLS, CDR2 YYNGEE, per germline.

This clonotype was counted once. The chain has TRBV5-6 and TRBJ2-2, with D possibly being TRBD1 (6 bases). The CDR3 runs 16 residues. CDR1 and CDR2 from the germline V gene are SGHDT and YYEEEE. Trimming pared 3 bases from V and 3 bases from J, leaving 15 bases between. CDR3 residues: CASSSTGRKDTGELFF. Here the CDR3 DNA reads TGTGCCAGCAGCTCGACAGGTCGGAAGGACACCGGGGAGCTGTTTTTT.

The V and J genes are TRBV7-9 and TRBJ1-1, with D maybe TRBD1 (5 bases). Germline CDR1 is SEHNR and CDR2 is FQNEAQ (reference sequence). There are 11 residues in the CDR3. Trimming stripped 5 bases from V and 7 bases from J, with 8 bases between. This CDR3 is CASSRGGEAFF. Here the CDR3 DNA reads TGTGCCAGCAGCCGGGGGGGTGAAGCTTTCTTT.

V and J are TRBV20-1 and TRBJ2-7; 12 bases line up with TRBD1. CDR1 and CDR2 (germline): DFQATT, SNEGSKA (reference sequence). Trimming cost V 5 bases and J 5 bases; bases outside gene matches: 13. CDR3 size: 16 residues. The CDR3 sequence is CSAFSGTGGSLNEQYF. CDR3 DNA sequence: TGCAGTGCTTTTTCCGGGACAGGGGGCTCTTTAAACGAGCAGTACTTC.

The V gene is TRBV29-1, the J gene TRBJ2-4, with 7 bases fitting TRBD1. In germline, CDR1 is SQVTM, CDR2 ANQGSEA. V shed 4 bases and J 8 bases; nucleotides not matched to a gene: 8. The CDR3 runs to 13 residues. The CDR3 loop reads CSVVGTQGDIQYF. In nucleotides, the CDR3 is TGCAGCGTTGTTGGGACGCAGGGGGACATTCAGTACTTC.

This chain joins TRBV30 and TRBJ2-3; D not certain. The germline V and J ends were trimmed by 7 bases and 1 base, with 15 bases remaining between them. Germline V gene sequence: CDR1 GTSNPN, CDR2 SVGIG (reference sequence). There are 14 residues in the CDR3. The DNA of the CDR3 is TGTGCCTCCACGACCAACAGAGGCACAGATACGCAGTATTTT. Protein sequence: CASTTNRGTDTQYF.

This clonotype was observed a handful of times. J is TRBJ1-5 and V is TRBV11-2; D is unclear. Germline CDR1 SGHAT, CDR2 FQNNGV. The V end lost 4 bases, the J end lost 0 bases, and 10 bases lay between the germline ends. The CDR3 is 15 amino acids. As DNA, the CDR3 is TGTGCCAGCAGCTCGACACCTTATAGCAATCAGCCCCAGCATTTT. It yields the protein CASSSTPYSNQPQHF.

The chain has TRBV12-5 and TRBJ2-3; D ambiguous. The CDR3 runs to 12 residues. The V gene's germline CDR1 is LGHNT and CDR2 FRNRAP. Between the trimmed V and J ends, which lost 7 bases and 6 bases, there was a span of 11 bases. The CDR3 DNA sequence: TGTGCTAGTGCCACTAACGTTGATACGCAGTATTTT. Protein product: CASATNVDTQYF.

The CDR3, as DNA: TGTGCCTGGAGTGCGAGGTTGGGACTAGCGGGCCCCCACAACACCGGGGAGCTGTTTTTT. Translated, it gives CAWSARLGLAGPHNTGELFF. The rearrangement uses TRBV30 and TRBJ2-2; 12 bases map to TRBD2. J gave up 2 bases and V 1 base, and 14 bases lay outside the gene matches. CDR3 size: 20 residues. Germline CDR1 is GTSNPN and CDR2 is SVGIG (reference sequence).